Listed below are T cell receptor beta chains from one sample, sequenced in a study of blood T cell repertoires in COVID-19. Assay used: immunoSEQ multiplex PCR; TCRdb lists only in-frame clones, some missing. The sample holds around 100,000 clones, 75% to 90% seen once. Sequences were obtained from peripheral blood. These receptors were taken from a man in his 60s with COVID-19, enrolled during active disease. Each CDR3 is given with its conserved first and last residue. A D gene is named only where the DNA matches it firmly. A clone size is listed for some rows: how often the clone was seen (once, few, many), or a class if it is expanded.

>.|TRBD2|TRBV27|TRBJ2-3
TGTGCCAGCAGGGGGGGGCGGACTAGCGGGAGGGGAACAGATACGCAGTATTTT
CASRGGRTSGRGTDTQYF
>.|TRBD2|TRBV7-2|TRBJ2-6
TGTGCCAGCAGCTTAACGGGGGGCTCTGGGGCCAACGTCCTGACTTTC
CASSLTGGSGANVLTF
>.|TRBD2|TRBV6-6|TRBJ2-1
TGTGCCAGCCGTCCGAGGCGGCTAGCGGGAGCGTCGAGCTCCTACAATGAGCAGTTCTTC
CASRPRRLAGASSSYNEQFF
>.|.|TRBV9|TRBJ1-2
TGTGCCAGCGGAGGGGCCGGCTACACCTTC
CASGGAGYTF
>.|TRBD1|TRBV7-9|TRBJ1-1
TGTGCCAGCAGACACGCAGGGGGCACTGAAGCTTTCTTT
CASRHAGGTEAFF
>.|.|TRBV28|TRBJ1-4
TGTGCCAGCAGTGAGGGGGTTGGTGAAAAACTGTTTTTT
CASSEGVGEKLFF
>.|.|TRBV6-5|TRBJ1-1
TGTGCCAGCTTGAAAGTCGGTGAAGCTTTCTTT
CASLKVGEAFF
>once|TRBD1|TRBV12-3/TRBV12-4|TRBJ1-5
TGTGCCAGCAGCAACACAGGGGGACAGCCCCAGCATTTT
CASSNTGGQPQHF
>.|.|TRBV2|TRBJ1-6
TGTGCCAGCAGTGAGCAGGCCTCCTATAATTCACCCCTCCACTTT
CASSEQASYNSPLHF
>.|TRBD2|TRBV7-3|TRBJ2-1
TGTGCCAGCAGCTTACTAGCGGGAGTCTACAATGAGCAGTTCTTC
CASSLLAGVYNEQFF
>.|TRBD2|TRBV28|TRBJ2-3
TGTGCCAGCAGTTTGTCCACTAGCGGGTTCACAGATACGCAGTATTTT
CASSLSTSGFTDTQYF
>.|.|TRBV5-1|TRBJ2-7
TGCGCCAGCAGCTTGGGGCCCCCCGGACAGCAGGCCTACGAGCAGTACTTC
CASSLGPPGQQAYEQYF
>once|TRBD1|TRBV24-1|TRBJ2-5
TGTGCCACCAGTGATATCGCCGGGACAGGGGAAGAGACCCAGTACTTC
CATSDIAGTGEETQYF
>.|.|TRBV10-1|TRBJ2-3
TGCGCCAGCAGGGCCGCGGAGGGGGCCCATACGCAGTATTTT
CASRAAEGAHTQYF
>.|.|TRBV18|TRBJ1-1
TGTGCCAGCTCGCAAACAGGGCTTTGGGGCCCCTTGATGAACACTGAAGCTTTCTTT
CASSQTGLWGPLMNTEAFF
>once|.|TRBV29-1|TRBJ1-2
TGCAGCGTTGTCGGGGGGCAGGTGTATGGCTACACCTTC
CSVVGGQVYGYTF
>.|TRBD1|TRBV5-4|TRBJ2-1
TGTGCCAGCACCCACCAAGACAGGGATGAGCAGTTCTTC
CASTHQDRDEQFF
>.|TRBD2|TRBV7-9|TRBJ2-5
TGTGCCAGCAGCTTGGGACTAGCGGGAGTGGAGACCCAGTACTTC
CASSLGLAGVETQYF
>.|TRBD1|TRBV4-3|TRBJ2-1
TGCGCCAGCAGCCAGGGACAGGGGGCTTACAATGAGCAGTTCTTC
CASSQGQGAYNEQFF
>.|TRBD1|TRBV7-9|TRBJ1-4
TGTGCCAGCAGCTTCGGGACAGGGCGCGAAAAACTGTTTTTT
CASSFGTGREKLFF
>.|.|TRBV30|TRBJ2-1
TGTGCCTGGAGGGACTTACCCCTATACAATGAGCAGTTCTTC
CAWRDLPLYNEQFF
>.|TRBD1|TRBV6-5|TRBJ2-5
TGTGCCAGCACTAAACAGGGGAAAGGCCAAGAGACCCAGTACTTC
CASTKQGKGQETQYF
>.|TRBD1|TRBV7-7|TRBJ2-7
TGTGCCAGCAGCTTAGGACAGGGGAGCTCCTACGAGCAGTACTTC
CASSLGQGSSYEQYF
>once|TRBD2|TRBV6-5|TRBJ2-7
TGTGCCAGCAGTTACAGAGGTAGCGGGAGAAGATACGAGCAGTACTTC
CASSYRGSGRRYEQYF
>.|TRBD2|TRBV12-3/TRBV12-4|TRBJ2-7
TGTGCCAGCAGTATCGGGAGGCGAGAGCAGTACTTC
CASSIGRREQYF
>few|.|TRBV3-1/TRBV3-2|TRBJ1-1
TGTGCCAGCAGCCAAGTGCCGGGACAAGAAGCTTTCTTT
CASSQVPGQEAFF
>.|.|TRBV3-1/TRBV3-2|TRBJ1-5
TGTGCCAGCAGCCAAAACCCGTTACTTCAGCCCCAGCATTTT
CASSQNPLLQPQHF
>.|.|TRBV6-5|TRBJ2-2
TGTGCCAGCACTCTGGGACACGGCACCGGGGAGCTGTTTTTT
CASTLGHGTGELFF
>.|TRBD2|TRBV3-1/TRBV3-2|TRBJ2-1
TGTGCCAGCAGCCAAGATCCAAGCGGGAGGGTTCAAGATGAGCAGTTCTTC
CASSQDPSGRVQDEQFF
>.|TRBD2|TRBV7-2|TRBJ2-5
TGTGCCAGCAGCTTAGACCGGGGACTAGCGGGAAGGGGAGAGACCCAGTACTTC
CASSLDRGLAGRGETQYF
>.|.|TRBV4-1|TRBJ1-5
TGCGCCAGCAGCCAAGATGTAGGGGAGGGCAATCAGCCCCAGCATTTT
CASSQDVGEGNQPQHF
>.|TRBD1|TRBV6-6|TRBJ1-6
TGTGCCAGCAGAACAGGGGGCTATAATTCACCCCTCCACTTT
CASRTGGYNSPLHF
>.|TRBD1|TRBV4-3|TRBJ2-2
TGCGCCAGCAGCCCCCGACAGGGCTCAGCCGGGGAGCTGTTTTTT
CASSPRQGSAGELFF
>.|TRBD1|TRBV19|TRBJ2-6
TGTGCCAGTAGTTCCGAGGGACAGACCCGCTCTGGGGCCAACGTCCTGACTTTC
CASSSEGQTRSGANVLTF
>.|.|TRBV28|TRBJ2-7
TGTGCCAGCACTCTTGACAGCGATCTGTACGAGCAGTACTTC
CASTLDSDLYEQYF
>.|.|TRBV18|TRBJ1-5
TGTGCCAGCTCACGAGACAGAAGCAATCAGCCCCAGCATTTT
CASSRDRSNQPQHF
>.|.|TRBV14|TRBJ1-1
TGTGCCAGCAGCCTGGCTGGCAGGGGCCTAAACACTGAAGCTTTCTTT
CASSLAGRGLNTEAFF
>once|TRBD2|TRBV7-6|TRBJ2-7
TGTGCCAGCAGCCCACGAGCGGGAGAATCCTACGAGCAGTACTTC
CASSPRAGESYEQYF
>.|.|TRBV14|TRBJ1-1
TGTGCCAGCAGCCATGTCAGAAGCACTGAAGCTTTCTTT
CASSHVRSTEAFF
>.|.|TRBV18|TRBJ2-2
TGTGCCAGCTCACCTCCGAGGACAGTGGGCGGGGAGCTGTTTTTT
CASSPPRTVGGELFF
>.|.|TRBV21-1|TRBJ2-3
TGTGCCAGCAGCACTTCCGGGGAGGTAAGTACGCAGTATTTT
CASSTSGEVSTQYF
>.|.|TRBV6-5|TRBJ2-3
TGTGCCAGCAGTTACCCCCGGAGACGCACAGATACGCAGTATTTT
CASSYPRRRTDTQYF
>.|.|TRBV4-3|TRBJ2-5
TGCGCCAGCAGCCAAGTCTTCAGTTACGAAGAGACCCAGTACTTC
CASSQVFSYEETQYF
>.|TRBD2|TRBV3-1/TRBV3-2|TRBJ2-5
TGTGCCAGCAGCCAAGAAACGGGGGGAGGAGAGACCCAGTACTTC
CASSQETGGGETQYF
>.|.|TRBV19|TRBJ1-6
TGTGCCAGTAGTAATCAACCTCCACAGGCCAGGAGTTCACCCCTCCACTTT
CASSNQPPQARSSPLHF
>.|.|TRBV4-3|TRBJ1-1
TGCGCCAGCAGCCAAGAGATATCCGGGGGGTACACTGAAGCTTTCTTT
CASSQEISGGYTEAFF
>.|TRBD1|TRBV5-1|TRBJ2-1
TGCGCCAGCAGTTCGGGACAGCTAGACAATGAGCAGTTCTTC
CASSSGQLDNEQFF
>once|.|TRBV4-3|TRBJ1-1
TGCGCCAGCAGCCAAGAACGAGGGGGGGCTGGAACTGAAGCTTTCTTT
CASSQERGGAGTEAFF
>.|TRBD1|TRBV19|TRBJ1-3
TGTGCCAGTAGTAGAATCCGGGACAGGTCGAGAGGAGCTGGAAACACCATATATTTT
CASSRIRDRSRGAGNTIYF
>.|.|TRBV24-1|TRBJ2-2
TGTGCCACCAGTGATTTGCGGACAGCCGGGGAGCTGTTTTTT
CATSDLRTAGELFF